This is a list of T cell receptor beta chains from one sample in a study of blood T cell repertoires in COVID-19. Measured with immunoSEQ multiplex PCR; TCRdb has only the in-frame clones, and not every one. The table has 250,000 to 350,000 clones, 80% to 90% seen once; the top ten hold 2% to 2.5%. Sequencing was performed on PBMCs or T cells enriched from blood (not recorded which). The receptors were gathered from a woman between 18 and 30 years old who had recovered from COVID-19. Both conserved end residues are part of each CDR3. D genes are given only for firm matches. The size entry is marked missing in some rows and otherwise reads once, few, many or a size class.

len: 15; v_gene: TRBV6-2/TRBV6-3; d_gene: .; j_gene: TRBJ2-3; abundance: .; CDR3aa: CASSSRRGLTDTQYF; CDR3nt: TGTGCCAGCAGTTCGCGGCGGGGCCTCACAGATACGCAGTATTTT
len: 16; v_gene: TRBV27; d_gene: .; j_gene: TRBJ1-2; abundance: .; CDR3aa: CASRGEAGSRSRGYTF; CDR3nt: TGTGCCAGCAGGGGTGAGGCGGGCTCCAGATCGCGGGGCTACACCTTC
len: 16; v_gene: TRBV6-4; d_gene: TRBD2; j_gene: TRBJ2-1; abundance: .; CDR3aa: CASSPPGTSGGSEQFF; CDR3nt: TGTGCCAGCAGTCCCCCCGGGACTAGCGGGGGCAGTGAGCAGTTCTTC
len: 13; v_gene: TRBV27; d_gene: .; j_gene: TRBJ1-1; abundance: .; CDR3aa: CASSITGGGEAFF; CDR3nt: TGTGCCAGCAGCATAACCGGGGGGGGCGAAGCTTTCTTT
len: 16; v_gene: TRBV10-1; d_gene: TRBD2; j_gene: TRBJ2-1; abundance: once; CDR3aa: CASSESASGGNNEQFF; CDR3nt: TGCGCCAGCAGTGAGTCGGCCAGCGGGGGGAACAATGAGCAGTTCTTC
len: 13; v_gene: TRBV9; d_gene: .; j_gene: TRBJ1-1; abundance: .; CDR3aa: CASSEDSYTEAFF; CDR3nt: TGTGCCAGCAGCGAGGACAGCTACACTGAAGCTTTCTTT
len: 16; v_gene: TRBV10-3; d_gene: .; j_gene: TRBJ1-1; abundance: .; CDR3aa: CAISDNQYRVNTEAFF; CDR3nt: TGTGCCATCAGTGATAATCAGTACAGGGTGAACACTGAAGCTTTCTTT
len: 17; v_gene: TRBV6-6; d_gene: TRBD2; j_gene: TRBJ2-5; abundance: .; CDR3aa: CASSPTSLAGGFETQYF; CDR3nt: TGTGCCAGCAGTCCTACCTCATTAGCGGGGGGGTTTGAGACCCAGTACTTC
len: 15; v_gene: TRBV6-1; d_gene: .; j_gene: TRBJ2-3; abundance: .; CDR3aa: CASSEGGGMADTQYF; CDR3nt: TGTGCCAGCAGTGAAGGTGGGGGCATGGCAGATACGCAGTATTTT
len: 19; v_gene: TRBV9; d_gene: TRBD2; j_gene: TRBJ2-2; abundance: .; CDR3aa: CASSVEGLAGGLNTGELFF; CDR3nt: TGTGCCAGCAGCGTAGAGGGACTAGCGGGGGGATTGAACACCGGGGAGCTGTTTTTT
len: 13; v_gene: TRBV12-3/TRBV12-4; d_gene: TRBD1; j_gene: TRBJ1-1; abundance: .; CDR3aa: CASSPGQGTEAFF; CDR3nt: TGTGCCAGCAGTCCCGGACAGGGAACTGAAGCTTTCTTT
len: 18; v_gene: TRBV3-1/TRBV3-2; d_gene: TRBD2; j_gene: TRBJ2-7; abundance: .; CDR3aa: CASSQVFPAGGFFHEQYF; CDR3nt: TGTGCCAGCAGCCAAGTTTTCCCAGCGGGGGGTTTCTTCCACGAGCAGTACTTC
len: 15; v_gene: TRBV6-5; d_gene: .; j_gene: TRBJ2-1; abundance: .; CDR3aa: CASSYSAGIDNEQFF; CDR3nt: TGTGCCAGCAGTTACTCGGCGGGGATCGACAATGAGCAGTTCTTC
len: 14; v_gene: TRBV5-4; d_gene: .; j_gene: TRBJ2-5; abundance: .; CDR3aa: CASSLGRGGETQYF; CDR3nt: TGTGCCAGCAGCTTGGGCAGGGGCGGAGAGACCCAGTACTTC
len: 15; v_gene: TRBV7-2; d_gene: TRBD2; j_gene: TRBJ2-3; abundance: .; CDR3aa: CASSFSGGYTDTQYF; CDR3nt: TGTGCCAGCAGCTTTAGCGGGGGGTACACAGATACGCAGTATTTT
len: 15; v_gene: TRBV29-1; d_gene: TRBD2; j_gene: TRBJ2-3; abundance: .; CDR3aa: CSVRTSGGFTDTQYF; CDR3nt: TGCAGCGTCCGGACTAGCGGGGGGTTCACAGATACGCAGTATTTT
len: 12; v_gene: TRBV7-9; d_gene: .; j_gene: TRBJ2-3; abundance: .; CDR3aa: CASSSFTDTQYF; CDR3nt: TGTGCCAGCAGCTCCTTCACAGATACGCAGTATTTT
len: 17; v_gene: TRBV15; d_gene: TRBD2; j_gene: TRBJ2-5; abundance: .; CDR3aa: CATAGLAGGLSQETQYF; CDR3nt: TGTGCCACCGCCGGGCTAGCGGGGGGGCTAAGCCAAGAGACCCAGTACTTC
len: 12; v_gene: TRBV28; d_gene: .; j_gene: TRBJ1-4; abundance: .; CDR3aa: CASSSRGEKLFF; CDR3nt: TGTGCCAGCAGTTCAAGGGGCGAAAAACTGTTTTTT
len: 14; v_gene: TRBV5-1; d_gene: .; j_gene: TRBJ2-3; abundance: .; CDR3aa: CASSLGQVTDTQYF; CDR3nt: TGCGCCAGCAGCTTGGGTCAGGTCACAGATACGCAGTATTTT
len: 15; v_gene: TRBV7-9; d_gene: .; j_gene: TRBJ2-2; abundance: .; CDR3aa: CASSRWSPSGGELFF; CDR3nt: TGTGCCAGCAGCCGGTGGTCCCCTTCCGGCGGGGAGCTGTTTTTT
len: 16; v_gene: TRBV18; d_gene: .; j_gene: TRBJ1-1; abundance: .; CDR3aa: CASSPRGGELNTEAFF; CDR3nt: TGTGCCAGCTCACCTCGAGGGGGGGAATTGAACACTGAAGCTTTCTTT
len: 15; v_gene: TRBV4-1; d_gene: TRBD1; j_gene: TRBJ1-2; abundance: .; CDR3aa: CASSQGDRGLMGYTF; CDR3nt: TGCGCCAGCAGCCAGGGGGACAGGGGGTTAATGGGCTACACCTTC
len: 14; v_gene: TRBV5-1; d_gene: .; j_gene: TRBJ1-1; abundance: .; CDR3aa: CASSATSGSTEAFF; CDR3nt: TGCGCCAGCAGCGCGACCTCAGGAAGCACTGAAGCTTTCTTT
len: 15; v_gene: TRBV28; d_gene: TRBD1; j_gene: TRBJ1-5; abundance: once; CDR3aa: CASSSDREGRQPQHF; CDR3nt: TGTGCCAGCAGTTCGGACAGGGAGGGTCGTCAGCCCCAGCATTTT
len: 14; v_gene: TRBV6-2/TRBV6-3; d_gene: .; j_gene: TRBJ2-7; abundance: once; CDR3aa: CASSYDGSSYEQYF; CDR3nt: TGTGCCAGCAGTTACGACGGGAGCTCCTACGAGCAGTACTTC
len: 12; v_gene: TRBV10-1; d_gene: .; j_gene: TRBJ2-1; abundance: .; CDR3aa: CASSATRNEQFF; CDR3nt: TGCGCCAGCAGTGCGACTAGAAATGAGCAGTTCTTC
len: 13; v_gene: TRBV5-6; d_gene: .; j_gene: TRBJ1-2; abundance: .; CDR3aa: CASSLFGDYGYTF; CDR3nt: TGTGCCAGCAGCTTATTCGGGGACTATGGCTACACCTTC
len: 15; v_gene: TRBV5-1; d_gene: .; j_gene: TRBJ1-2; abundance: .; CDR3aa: CASSPPGQVNYGYTF; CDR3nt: TGCGCCAGCAGCCCACCGGGACAAGTGAACTATGGCTACACCTTC
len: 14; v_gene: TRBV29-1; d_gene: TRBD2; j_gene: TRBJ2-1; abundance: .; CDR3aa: CSVVGAGGPHEQFF; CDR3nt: TGCAGCGTTGTCGGAGCGGGGGGGCCCCATGAGCAGTTCTTC
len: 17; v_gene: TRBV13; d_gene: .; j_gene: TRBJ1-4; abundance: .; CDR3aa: CASSAKGDGSTNEKLFF; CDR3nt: TGTGCCAGCAGCGCCAAGGGGGACGGATCAACTAATGAAAAACTGTTTTTT
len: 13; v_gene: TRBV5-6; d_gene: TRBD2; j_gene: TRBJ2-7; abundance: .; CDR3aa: CATGTSGTYEQYF; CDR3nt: TGTGCCACCGGGACTAGCGGCACCTACGAGCAGTACTTC
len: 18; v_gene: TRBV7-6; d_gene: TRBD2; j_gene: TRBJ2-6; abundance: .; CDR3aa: CASSPRGTSGGSANVLTF; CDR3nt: TGTGCCAGCAGCCCCAGGGGGACTAGCGGGGGATCGGCCAACGTCCTGACTTTC
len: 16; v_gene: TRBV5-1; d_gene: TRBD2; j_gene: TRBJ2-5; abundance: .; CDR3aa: CASSKTGGGAPETQYF; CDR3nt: TGCGCCAGCAGCAAGACCGGCGGGGGGGCACCTGAGACCCAGTACTTC
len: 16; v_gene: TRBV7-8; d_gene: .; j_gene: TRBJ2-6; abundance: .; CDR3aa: CASSPPGVGGANVLTF; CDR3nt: TGTGCCAGCAGCCCCCCAGGGGTGGGAGGGGCCAACGTCCTGACTTTC
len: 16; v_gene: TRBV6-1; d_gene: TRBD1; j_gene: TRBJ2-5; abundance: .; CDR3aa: CASSEHRGSTRETQYF; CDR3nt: TGTGCCAGCAGTGAACACAGGGGCTCAACAAGGGAGACCCAGTACTTC
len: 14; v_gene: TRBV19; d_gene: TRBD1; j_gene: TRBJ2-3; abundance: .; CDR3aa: CASSIRQGSDTQYF; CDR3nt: TGTGCCAGTAGTATCCGACAGGGTTCAGATACGCAGTATTTT
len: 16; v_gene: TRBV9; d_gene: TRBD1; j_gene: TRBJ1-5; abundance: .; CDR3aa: CASSAGEGTGRQPQHF; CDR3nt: TGTGCCAGCAGCGCGGGGGAGGGGACAGGGCGCCAGCCCCAGCATTTT
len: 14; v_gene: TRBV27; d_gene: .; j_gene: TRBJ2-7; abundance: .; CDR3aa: CASSPQGISYEQYF; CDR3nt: TGTGCCAGCAGTCCACAGGGTATCTCCTACGAGCAGTACTTC
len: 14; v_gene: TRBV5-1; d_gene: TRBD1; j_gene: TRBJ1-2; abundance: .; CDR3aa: CASSPQGADYGYTF; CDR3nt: TGCGCCAGCAGCCCGCAGGGGGCGGACTATGGCTACACCTTC
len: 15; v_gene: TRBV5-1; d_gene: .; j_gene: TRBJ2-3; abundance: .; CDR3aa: CASSLELPSTDTQYF; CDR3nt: TGCGCCAGCAGCTTGGAGCTACCTAGCACAGATACGCAGTATTTT
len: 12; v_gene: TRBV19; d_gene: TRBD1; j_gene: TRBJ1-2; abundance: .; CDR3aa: CASSGQGEGYTF; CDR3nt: TGTGCCAGTAGTGGACAGGGGGAAGGCTACACCTTC
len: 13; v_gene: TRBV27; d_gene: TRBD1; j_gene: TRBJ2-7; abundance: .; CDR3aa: CACRRQGSYEQYF; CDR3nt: TGTGCCTGCCGTAGACAGGGATCCTACGAGCAGTACTTC
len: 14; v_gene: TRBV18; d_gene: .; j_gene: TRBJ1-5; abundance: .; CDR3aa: CASSPGLGNQPQHF; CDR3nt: TGTGCCAGCTCACCGGGACTTGGCAATCAGCCCCAGCATTTT
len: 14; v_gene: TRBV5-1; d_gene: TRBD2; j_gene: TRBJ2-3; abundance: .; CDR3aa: CASTSGGPPDTQYF; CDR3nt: TGCGCCAGTACTAGCGGGGGGCCCCCAGATACGCAGTATTTT
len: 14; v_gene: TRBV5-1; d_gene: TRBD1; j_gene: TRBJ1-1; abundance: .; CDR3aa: CASSSGTGGTEAFF; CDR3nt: TGCGCCAGCAGCTCGGGGACAGGGGGAACTGAAGCTTTCTTT
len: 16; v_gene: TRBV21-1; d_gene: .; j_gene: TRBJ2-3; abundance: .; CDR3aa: CASRGSGPRGTDTQYF; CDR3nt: TGTGCCAGCAGAGGTAGCGGCCCCAGAGGTACAGATACGCAGTATTTT
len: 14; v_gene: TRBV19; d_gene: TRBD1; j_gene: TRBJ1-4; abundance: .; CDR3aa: CASMLTGGAEKLFF; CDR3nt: TGTGCCAGTATGCTGACAGGGGGCGCGGAAAAACTGTTTTTT
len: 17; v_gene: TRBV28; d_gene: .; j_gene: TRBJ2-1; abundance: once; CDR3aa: CASSLSNLAGFYNEQFF; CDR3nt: TGTGCCAGCAGTCTCTCAAACCTAGCAGGTTTTTACAATGAGCAGTTCTTC
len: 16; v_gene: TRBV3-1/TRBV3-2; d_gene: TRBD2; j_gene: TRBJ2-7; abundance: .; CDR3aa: CASSQGSTSGGHEQYF; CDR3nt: TGTGCCAGCAGCCAAGGATCGACTAGCGGGGGCCACGAGCAGTACTTC
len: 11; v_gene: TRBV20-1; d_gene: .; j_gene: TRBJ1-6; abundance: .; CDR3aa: CSAPDLAALHF; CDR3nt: TGCAGTGCGCCGGACTTAGCGGCCCTCCACTTT
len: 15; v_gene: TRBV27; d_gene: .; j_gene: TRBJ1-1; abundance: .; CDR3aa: CASSLLGDPNTEAFF; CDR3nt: TGTGCCAGCAGTCTTCTCGGAGATCCCAACACTGAAGCTTTCTTT
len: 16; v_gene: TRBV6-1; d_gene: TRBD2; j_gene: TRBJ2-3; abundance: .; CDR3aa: CASSEAIGRGVDTQYF; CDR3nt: TGTGCCAGCAGTGAAGCGATTGGTCGGGGGGTAGATACGCAGTATTTT